One sample yielded the 19 T cell receptor beta chains listed below, sequenced in a study of human T cells and chemical hapten exposure. Time point meaning: pre-sensitization, week 0. Regarding treatment: therapeutic diphenylcyclopropenone sensitization with weekly scalp DPC. TCRdb called the RACE reads again in MiXCR, with one record for every CDR3 protein. The top ten hold roughly 8.2% of the sample, which has some 330,000 distinct CDR3 sequences, 5.5% seen once. Sequences were derived from whole blood, sampled in connection with sensitization to the hapten diphenylcyclopropenone (DPC). Every receptor here comes from a woman under 30 with alopecia areata. Some clones in this sample may be carry-over from other donors' samples.

This clonotype appeared a few times. The chain uses TRBV4-3 and TRBJ2-1, with 10 bases lining up with TRBD2. In germline, CDR1 is LGHNA, CDR2 YSLEER. The CDR3 contains 15 residues. V was pared by 1 base and J by 8 bases, with 5 bases of the junction left unmatched. CDR3 in DNA: TGCGCCAGCAGCCAAGTGAGCGGGGGGGGCGATGAGCAGTTCTTC. Residues: CASSQVSGGGDEQFF.

This clonotype came up many times. V is TRBV4-2 and J is TRBJ1-3; D remains unclear. The CDR3 consists of 12 residues. Germline CDR1 reads LGHNA; CDR2 reads YNFKEQ. Trimming shortened V by 9 bases and J by 0 bases, and 6 bases separated the two germline ends. The CDR3 sequence is CASRVSGNTIYF. CDR3 bases: TGTGCCAGTCGGGTCTCTGGAAACACCATATATTTT.

This clonotype has ten or more counts. V is TRBV27 and J is TRBJ2-1, with 7 bases fitting TRBD2. Germline CDR1 MNHEY, CDR2 SMNVEV (reference sequence). V was pared by 1 base and J by 9 bases, with 3 bases of the junction left unmatched. The CDR3 runs to 13 residues. The DNA for the CDR3 is TGTGCCAGCAGTTTATTTGGGGGGGGTGAGCAGTTCTTC. Translated: CASSLFGGGEQFF.

This clonotype has a handful of counts. CDR3 DNA sequence: TGTGCCACCAGTGACCCCAGGACCGGCTATGGCTACACCTTC. Protein sequence: CATSDPRTGYGYTF. This chain links TRBV24-1 with TRBJ1-2; the D is unclear. With 4 bases removed from V and 4 bases from J, the gap between germline ends came to 12 bases. The V gene's germline CDR1 is KGHDR and CDR2 SFDVKD. The CDR3 contains 14 residues.

This clonotype was detected only a few times. This rearrangement joins TRBV6-2 or TRBV6-3 to TRBJ2-7, with 11 bases aligning to TRBD2. Per germline, CDR1 MNHEY and CDR2 SVGEGT. Trimming took 7 bases from V and 0 from J; bases not matched to a gene: 2. CDR3 length: 14 residues. CDR3 sequence reads: CASILAGGSYEQYF. CDR3 coding DNA: TGTGCCAGCATTCTAGCGGGGGGCTCCTACGAGCAGTACTTC.

This clonotype was seen a few times. This rearrangement joins TRBV7-8 to TRBJ1-6; 7 nucleotides align to TRBD1. The germline V gene encodes CDR1 SGHVS and CDR2 FQNEAQ. The CDR3 runs to 14 residues. Germline trimming cut 2 bases from V and 10 bases from J; bases unmatched to any gene: 5. CDR3 sequence reads: CASSLRGLSSPLHF. DNA of the CDR3: TGTGCCAGCAGCTTAAGGGGGCTATCGTCACCCCTCCACTTT. Combining the CDR3 with reference TRBV7-8 and TRBJ1-6 gives the whole variable domain GAGVSQSPRYKVAKRGQDVALRCDPISGHVSLFWYQQALGQGPEFLTYFQNEAQLDKSGLPSDRFFAERPEGSVSTLKIQRTQQEDSAVYLCASSLRGLSSPLHFGNGTRLTVT.

This clonotype has a handful of counts. The genes are TRBV6-2 or TRBV6-3 and TRBJ2-7, with TRBD2 identical over 8 bases. Looked up from germline, CDR1 is MNHEY and CDR2 is SVGEGT. V lost 2 bases and J lost 3; bases outside the gene matches: 15. This CDR3 spans 18 amino acids. The CDR3 region has the DNA TGTGCCAGCAGTTACGGGTCGGTGTATGGCGGGGGGAACTACGAGCAGTACTTC. Translating gives CASSYGSVYGGGNYEQYF.

This clonotype was seen more than once but under ten times. The V gene is TRBV4-1, the J gene TRBJ1-2; unclear D gene. The germline V gene encodes CDR1 MGHRA and CDR2 YSYEKL. The CDR3 is made up of 15 amino acids. V lost 0 bases and J lost 2, with 10 bases in between. DNA for the CDR3: TGCGCCAGCAGCCAAGATGTTAACAGCAACTATGGCTACACCTTC. It yields the protein CASSQDVNSNYGYTF.

V is TRBV7-8 and J is TRBJ2-1; 10 positions agree with TRBD2. CDR3 length: 17 residues. V was pared by 4 bases and J by 4 bases, with 10 bases of the junction left unmatched. Per the germline V gene, CDR1 is SGHVS and CDR2 is FQNEAQ. The CDR3 protein is CASSSGRPSGGYNEQFF. The CDR3, as DNA: TGTGCCAGCAGCTCCGGGAGACCTAGCGGGGGTTACAATGAGCAGTTCTTC.

In its sample, this clonotype was seen many times. V and J are TRBV6-5 and TRBJ1-1; D is unclear. This CDR3 has 14 residues. Trimming left V 0 bases short and J 3 bases short, with 8 bases between. The germline CDR1 and CDR2 sequences are MNHEY and SVGAGI. Here the CDR3 DNA reads TGTGCCAGCAGTTACTCTTACGGGGACACTGAAGCTTTCTTT. The encoded protein is CASSYSYGDTEAFF.

The gene calls are TRBV2 and TRBJ2-3, with TRBD1 matching 8 bases. Unmatched junction bases numbered 5, after V lost 9 bases and J lost 0 bases. CDR3 length equals 14 residues. Germline assignment: CDR1 SNHLY and CDR2 FYNNEI. As DNA, the CDR3 is TGTGCCAGTAAACAGGGGGTGAGCACAGATACGCAGTATTTT. Amino acid sequence: CASKQGVSTDTQYF.

This clonotype was detected many times. The rearrangement uses TRBV7-6 and TRBJ2-5; a possible D gene is TRBD2 (7 bases). The CDR3 sequence is 16 residues long. Germline loops: CDR1 SGHVS, CDR2 FNYEAQ. V lost 5 bases to trimming and J lost 2 bases, with 18 bases between them. CDR3 in DNA: TGTGCCAGCAGCATTGGGGGGGCCGGAGTGCAAGAGACCCAGTACTTC. Its translation is CASSIGGAGVQETQYF. The full variable domain, in which reference TRBV7-6 and TRBJ2-5 provide the parts outside the CDR3, is GAGVSQSPRYKVTKRGQDVALRCDPISGHVSLYWYRQALGQGPEFLTYFNYEAQQDKSGLPNDRFSAERPEGSISTLTIQRTEQRDSAMYRCASSIGGAGVQETQYFGPGTRLLVL.

This sequence joins TRBV4-2 and TRBJ2-3; 10 bases agree with TRBD2. Germline V gene data show CDR1 as LGHNA and CDR2 as YNFKEQ. The ends lost 0 bases at V and 8 bases at J; junction bases unmatched: 8. The length of the CDR3 is 16 residues. The CDR3 nucleotides are TGTGCCAGCAGCCAAGACTTAGCGGGGGGCGGGGTTACGCAGTATTTT. The encoded protein is CASSQDLAGGGVTQYF.

This chain uses TRBV27 with TRBJ1-6, with D perhaps TRBD1 (6 bases). The CDR3 loop spans 11 amino acids. Germline loops: CDR1 MNHEY, CDR2 SMNVEV (reference sequence). CDR3 coding DNA: TGTGCAACAGGGTGGAATTCACCCCTCCACTTT. Translating gives CATGWNSPLHF.

A note on this clonotype: A read error may produce the germline difference seen at one junction end. The chain uses TRBV7-2 and TRBJ1-2; TRBD1 might be the D (6 bases). Per germline, CDR1 SGHTA and CDR2 FQGNSA. This CDR3 comprises 12 residues. CDR3 DNA sequence: TGTGCCAGCAGCTCTCCTAACAGGGACCAAATCTTC. This encodes CASSSPNRDQIF.

For this clonotype: A read error is possible here, since a much larger clone lies one base away. This sequence joins TRBV6-5 and TRBJ2-5; D uncertain. CDR3 length: 13 amino acids. V was trimmed by 2 bases and J by 4 bases, leaving 8 bases between them. Germline V gives CDR1 MNHEY, CDR2 SVGAGI. The CDR3 sequence is CASSYPDGETQYF. The CDR3 DNA follows: TGTGCCAGCAGTTACCCAGATGGAGAGACCCAGTACTTC.

V is TRBV12-3 or TRBV12-4 and J is TRBJ2-1; D gene unclear. The CDR3 length is 14 residues. V was clipped by 7 bases and J by 0 bases, with 10 bases between them. Here the CDR3 DNA reads TGTGCCAGCACCTTCAGCCGCTCCTACAATGAGCAGTTCTTC. It translates to CASTFSRSYNEQFF.

This clonotype was seen at least ten times. The chain has TRBV28 and TRBJ2-1; 11 bases match TRBD1. This CDR3 region has 17 residues. The V segment lost 7 bases and the J segment 5 bases; nucleotides outside the gene matches: 13. Germline loops: CDR1 MDHEN, CDR2 SYDVKM. The CDR3 sequence is CASTLFSGTGGDNEQFF. In DNA form, the CDR3 reads TGTGCCAGCACCCTTTTTAGTGGGACAGGGGGGGACAATGAGCAGTTCTTC.

This clonotype occurred a few times. The chain combines TRBV6-2 or TRBV6-3 with TRBJ2-1; either TRBD1 or TRBD2 may fit D (5 bases each). The V gene's germline CDR1 is MNHEY and CDR2 SVGEGT. This CDR3 contains 15 residues. The V gene lost 2 bases and the J gene lost 6 bases, with 14 bases spanning the gap. Written as DNA, the CDR3 is TGTGCCAGCAGTTACGGGCCGACAGAGGGCAATGAGCAGTTCTTC. Its translation: CASSYGPTEGNEQFF.